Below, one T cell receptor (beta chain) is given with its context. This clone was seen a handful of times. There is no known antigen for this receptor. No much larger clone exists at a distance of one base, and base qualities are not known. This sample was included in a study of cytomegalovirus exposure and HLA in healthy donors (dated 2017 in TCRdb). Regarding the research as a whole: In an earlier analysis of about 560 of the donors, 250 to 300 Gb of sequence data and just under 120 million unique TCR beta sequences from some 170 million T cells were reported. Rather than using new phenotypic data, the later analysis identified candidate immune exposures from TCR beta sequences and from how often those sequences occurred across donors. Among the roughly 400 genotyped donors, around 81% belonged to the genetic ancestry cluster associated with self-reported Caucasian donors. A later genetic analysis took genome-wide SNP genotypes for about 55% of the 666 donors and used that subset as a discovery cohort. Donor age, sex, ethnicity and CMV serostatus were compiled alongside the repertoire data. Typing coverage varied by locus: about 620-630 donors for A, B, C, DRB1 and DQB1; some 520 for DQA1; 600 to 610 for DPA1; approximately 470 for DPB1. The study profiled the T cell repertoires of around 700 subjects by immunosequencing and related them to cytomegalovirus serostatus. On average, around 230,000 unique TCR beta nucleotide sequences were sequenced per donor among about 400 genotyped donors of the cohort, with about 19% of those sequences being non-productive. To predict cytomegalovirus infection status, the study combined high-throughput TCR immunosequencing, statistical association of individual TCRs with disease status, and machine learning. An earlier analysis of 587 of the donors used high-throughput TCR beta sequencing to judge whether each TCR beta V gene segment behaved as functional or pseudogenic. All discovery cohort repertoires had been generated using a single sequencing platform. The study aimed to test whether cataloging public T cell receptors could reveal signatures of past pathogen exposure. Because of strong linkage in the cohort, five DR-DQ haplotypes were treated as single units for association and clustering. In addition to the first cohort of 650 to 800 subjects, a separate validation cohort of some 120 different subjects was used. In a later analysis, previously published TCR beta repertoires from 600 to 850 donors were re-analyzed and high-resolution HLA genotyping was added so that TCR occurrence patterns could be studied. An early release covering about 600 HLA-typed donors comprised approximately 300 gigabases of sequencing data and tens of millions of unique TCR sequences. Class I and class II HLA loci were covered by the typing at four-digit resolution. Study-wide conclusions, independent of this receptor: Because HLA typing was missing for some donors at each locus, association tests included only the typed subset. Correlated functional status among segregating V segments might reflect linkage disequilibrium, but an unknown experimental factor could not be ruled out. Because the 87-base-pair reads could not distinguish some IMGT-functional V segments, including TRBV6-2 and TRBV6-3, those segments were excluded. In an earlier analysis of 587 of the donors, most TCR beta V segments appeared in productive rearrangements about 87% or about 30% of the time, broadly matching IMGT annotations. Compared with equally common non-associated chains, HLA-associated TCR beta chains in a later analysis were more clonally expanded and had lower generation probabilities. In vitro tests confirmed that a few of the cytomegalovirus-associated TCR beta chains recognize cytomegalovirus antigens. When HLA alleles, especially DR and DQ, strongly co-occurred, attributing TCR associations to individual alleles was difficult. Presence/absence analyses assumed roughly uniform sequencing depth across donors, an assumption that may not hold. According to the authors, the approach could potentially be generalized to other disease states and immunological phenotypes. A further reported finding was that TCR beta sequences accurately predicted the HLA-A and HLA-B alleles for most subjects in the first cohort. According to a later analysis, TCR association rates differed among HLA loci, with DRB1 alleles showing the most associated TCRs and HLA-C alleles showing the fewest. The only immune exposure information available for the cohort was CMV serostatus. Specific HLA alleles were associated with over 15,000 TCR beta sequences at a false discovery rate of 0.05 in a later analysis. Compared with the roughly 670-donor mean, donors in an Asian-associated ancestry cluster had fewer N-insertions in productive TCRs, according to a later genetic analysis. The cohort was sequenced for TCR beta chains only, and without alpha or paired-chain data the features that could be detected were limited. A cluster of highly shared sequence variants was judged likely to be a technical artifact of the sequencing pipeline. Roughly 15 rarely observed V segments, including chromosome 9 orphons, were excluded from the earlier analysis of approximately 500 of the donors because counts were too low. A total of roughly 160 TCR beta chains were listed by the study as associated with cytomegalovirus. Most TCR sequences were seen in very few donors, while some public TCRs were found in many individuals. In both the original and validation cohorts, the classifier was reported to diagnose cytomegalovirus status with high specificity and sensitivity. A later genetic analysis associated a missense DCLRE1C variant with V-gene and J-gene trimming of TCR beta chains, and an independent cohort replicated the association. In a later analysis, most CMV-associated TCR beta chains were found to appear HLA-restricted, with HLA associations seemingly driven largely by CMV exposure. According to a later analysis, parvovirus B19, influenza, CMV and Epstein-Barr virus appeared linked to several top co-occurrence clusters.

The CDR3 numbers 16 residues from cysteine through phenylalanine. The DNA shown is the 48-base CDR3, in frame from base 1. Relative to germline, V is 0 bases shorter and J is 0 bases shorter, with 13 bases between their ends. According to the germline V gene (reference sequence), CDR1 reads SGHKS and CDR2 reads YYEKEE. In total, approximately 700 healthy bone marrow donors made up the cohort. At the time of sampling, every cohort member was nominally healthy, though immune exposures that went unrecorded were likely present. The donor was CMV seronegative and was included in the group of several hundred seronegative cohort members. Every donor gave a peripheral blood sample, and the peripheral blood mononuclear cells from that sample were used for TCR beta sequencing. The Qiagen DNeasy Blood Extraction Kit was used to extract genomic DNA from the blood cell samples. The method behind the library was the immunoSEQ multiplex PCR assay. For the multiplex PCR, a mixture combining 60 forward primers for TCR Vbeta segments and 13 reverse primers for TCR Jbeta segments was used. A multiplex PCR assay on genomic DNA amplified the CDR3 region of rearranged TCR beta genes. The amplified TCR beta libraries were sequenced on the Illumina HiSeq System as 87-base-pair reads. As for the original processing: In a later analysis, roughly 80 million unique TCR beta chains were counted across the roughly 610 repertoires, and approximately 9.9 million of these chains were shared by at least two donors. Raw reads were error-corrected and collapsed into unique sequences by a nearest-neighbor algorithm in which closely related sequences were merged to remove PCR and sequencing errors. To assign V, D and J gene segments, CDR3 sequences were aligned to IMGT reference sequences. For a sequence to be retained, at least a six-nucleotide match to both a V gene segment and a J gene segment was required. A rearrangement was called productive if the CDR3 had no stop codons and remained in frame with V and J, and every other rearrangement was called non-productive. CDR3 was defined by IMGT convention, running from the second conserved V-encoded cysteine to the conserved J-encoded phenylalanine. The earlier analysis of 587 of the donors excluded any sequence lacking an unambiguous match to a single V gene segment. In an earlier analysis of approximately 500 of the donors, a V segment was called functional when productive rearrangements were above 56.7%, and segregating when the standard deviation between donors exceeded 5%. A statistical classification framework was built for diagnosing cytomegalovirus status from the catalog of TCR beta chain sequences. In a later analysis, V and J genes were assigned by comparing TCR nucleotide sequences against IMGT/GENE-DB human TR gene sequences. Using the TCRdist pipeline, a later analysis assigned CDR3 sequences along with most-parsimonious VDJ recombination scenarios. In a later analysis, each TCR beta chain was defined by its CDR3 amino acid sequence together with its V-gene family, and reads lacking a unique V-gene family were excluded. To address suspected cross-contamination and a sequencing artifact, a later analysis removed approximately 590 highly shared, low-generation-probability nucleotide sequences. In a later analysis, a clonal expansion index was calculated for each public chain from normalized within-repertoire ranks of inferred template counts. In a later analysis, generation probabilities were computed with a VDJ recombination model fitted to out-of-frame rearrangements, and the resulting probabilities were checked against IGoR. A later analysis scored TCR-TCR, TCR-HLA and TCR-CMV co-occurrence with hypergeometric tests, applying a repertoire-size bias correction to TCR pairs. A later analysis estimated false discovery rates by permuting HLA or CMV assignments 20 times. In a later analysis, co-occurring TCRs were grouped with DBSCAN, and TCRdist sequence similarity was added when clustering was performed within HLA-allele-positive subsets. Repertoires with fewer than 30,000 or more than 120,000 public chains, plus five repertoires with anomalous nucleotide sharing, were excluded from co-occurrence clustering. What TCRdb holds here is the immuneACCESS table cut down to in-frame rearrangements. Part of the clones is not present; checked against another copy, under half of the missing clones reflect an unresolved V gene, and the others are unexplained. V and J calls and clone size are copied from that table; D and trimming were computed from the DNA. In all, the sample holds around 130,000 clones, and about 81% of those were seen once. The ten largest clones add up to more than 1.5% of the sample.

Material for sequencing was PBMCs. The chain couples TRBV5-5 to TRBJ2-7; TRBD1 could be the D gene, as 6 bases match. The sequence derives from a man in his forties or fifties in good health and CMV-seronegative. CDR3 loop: CASSLEQGFSSYEQYF. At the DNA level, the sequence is TGTGCCAGCAGCTTGGAACAGGGTTTCAGCTCCTACGAGCAGTACTTC.